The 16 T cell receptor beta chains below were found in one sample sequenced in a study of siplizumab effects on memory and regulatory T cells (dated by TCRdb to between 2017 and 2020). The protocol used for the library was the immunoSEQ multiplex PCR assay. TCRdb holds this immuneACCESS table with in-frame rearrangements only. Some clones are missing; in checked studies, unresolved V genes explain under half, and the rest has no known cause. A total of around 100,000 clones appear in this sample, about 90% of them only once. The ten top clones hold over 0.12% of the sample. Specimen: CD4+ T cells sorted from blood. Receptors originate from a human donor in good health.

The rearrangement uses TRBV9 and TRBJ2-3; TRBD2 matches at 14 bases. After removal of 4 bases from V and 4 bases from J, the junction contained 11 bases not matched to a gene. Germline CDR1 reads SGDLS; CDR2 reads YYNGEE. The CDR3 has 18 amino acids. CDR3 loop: CASSPRLAGGPAADTQYF. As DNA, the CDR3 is TGTGCCAGCAGCCCAAGACTAGCGGGGGGGCCTGCCGCAGATACGCAGTATTTT.

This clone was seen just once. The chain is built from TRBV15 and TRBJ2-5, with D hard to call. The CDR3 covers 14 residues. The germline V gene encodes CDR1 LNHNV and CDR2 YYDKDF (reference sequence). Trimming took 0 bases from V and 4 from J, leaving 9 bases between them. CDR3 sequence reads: CATSRDSPPETQYF. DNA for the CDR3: TGTGCCACCAGCAGAGATTCCCCTCCAGAGACCCAGTACTTC.

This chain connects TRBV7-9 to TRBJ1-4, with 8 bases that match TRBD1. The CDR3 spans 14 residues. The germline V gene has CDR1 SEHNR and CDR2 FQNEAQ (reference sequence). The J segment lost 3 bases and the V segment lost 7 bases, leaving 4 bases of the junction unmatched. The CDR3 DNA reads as TGTGCCAGCAACCCAGGGGGCTCTAATGAAAAACTGTTTTTT. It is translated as CASNPGGSNEKLFF.

Here the CDR3 reads CASGFGGASGVQTPLHF. CDR3 nucleotides: TGTGCTAGTGGTTTTGGGGGAGCGTCCGGGGTTCAAACACCCCTCCACTTT. This chain connects TRBV12-5 to TRBJ1-6; the D gene is possibly TRBD1 (5 bases). V gave up 3 bases and J gave up 11 bases, with 23 bases separating them. The CDR3 is 17 amino acids. Per the germline V gene, CDR1 is LGHNT and CDR2 is FRNRAP.

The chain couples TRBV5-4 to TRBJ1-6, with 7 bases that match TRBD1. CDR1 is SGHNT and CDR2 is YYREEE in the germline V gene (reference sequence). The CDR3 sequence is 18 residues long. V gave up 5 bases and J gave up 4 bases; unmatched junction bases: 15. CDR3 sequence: CASSTTGQALLYNSPLHF. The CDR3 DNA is TGTGCCAGCAGTACAACCGGACAGGCCTTGCTTTATAATTCACCCCTCCACTTT.

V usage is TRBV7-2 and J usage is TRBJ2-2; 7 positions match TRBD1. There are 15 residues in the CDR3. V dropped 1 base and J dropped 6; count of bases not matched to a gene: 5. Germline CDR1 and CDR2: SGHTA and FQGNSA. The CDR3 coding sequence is TGTGCCAGCAGCTTAGGGCAGGGGGAACCCGGGGAGCTGTTTTTT. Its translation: CASSLGQGEPGELFF.

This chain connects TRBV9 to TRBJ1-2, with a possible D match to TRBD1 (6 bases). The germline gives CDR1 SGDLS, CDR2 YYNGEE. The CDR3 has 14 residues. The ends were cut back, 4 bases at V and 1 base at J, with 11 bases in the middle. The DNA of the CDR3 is TGTGCCAGCAGCCAGGGGACTGGTAACTATGGCTACACCTTC. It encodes CASSQGTGNYGYTF.

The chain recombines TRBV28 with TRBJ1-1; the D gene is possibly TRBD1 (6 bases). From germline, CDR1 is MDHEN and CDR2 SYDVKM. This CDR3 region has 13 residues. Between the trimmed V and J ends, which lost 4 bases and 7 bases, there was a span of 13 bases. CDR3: CASSWGGLSEAFF. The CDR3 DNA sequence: TGTGCCAGCAGTTGGGGGGGCTTGAGTGAAGCTTTCTTT.

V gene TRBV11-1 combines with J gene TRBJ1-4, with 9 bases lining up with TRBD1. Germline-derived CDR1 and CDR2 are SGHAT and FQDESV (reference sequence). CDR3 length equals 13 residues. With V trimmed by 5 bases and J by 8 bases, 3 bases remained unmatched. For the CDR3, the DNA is TGTGCCAGCAGCGACAGGGGGGAAGAAAAACTGTTTTTT. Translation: CASSDRGEEKLFF.

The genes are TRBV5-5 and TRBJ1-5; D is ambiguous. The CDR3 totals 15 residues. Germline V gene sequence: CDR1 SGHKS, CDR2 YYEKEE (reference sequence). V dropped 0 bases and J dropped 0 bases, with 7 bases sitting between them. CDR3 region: CASSLEGYSNQPQHF. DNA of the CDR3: TGTGCCAGCAGCTTGGAGGGTTATAGCAATCAGCCCCAGCATTTT.

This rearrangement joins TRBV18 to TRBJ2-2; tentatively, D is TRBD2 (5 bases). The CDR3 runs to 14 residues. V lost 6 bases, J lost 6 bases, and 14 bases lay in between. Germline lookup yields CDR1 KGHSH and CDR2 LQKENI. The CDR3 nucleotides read TGTGCCAGCTCTCCCCCGGGGTTGTCCGGGGAGCTGTTTTTT. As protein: CASSPPGLSGELFF.

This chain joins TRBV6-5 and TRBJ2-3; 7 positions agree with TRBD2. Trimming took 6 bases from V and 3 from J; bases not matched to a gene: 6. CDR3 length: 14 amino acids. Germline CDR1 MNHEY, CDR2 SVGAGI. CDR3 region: CASSIKRETDTQYF. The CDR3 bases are TGTGCCAGCAGCATCAAGCGGGAAACAGATACGCAGTATTTT.

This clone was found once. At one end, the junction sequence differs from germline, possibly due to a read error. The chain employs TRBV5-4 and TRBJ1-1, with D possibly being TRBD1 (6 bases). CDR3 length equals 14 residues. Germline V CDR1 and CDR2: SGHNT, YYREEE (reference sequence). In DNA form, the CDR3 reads TGTGCCGGCAGTCAACAGGGAAGAGAAACTGAAGCTTTCTTT. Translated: CAGSQQGRETEAFF.

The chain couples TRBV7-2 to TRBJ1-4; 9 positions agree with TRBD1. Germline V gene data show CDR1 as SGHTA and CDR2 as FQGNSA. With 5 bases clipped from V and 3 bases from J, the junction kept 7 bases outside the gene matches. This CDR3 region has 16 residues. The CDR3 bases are TGTGCCAGCAGCCCGACAGGGGGTACTGCTAATGAAAAACTGTTTTTT. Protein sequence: CASSPTGGTANEKLFF.

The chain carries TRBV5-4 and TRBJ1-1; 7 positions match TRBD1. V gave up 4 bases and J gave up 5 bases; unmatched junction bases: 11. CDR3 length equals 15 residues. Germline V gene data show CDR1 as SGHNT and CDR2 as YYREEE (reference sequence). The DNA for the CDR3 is TGTGCCAGCAGCCTTGAAAGACAGGGTTGGACTGAAGCTTTCTTT. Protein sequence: CASSLERQGWTEAFF.

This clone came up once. CDR3 loop: CASSLQGSTGTEAFF. The CDR3 nucleotides are TGTGCCAGCAGCCTCCAGGGTTCCACGGGGACTGAAGCTTTCTTT. The J gene is TRBJ1-1, the V gene TRBV7-2; tentative D call: TRBD1 (5 bases). CDR1 and CDR2 (germline): SGHTA, FQGNSA. The CDR3 length is 15 residues. Between the trimmed V and J ends, which lost 5 bases and 5 bases, there was a span of 18 bases.